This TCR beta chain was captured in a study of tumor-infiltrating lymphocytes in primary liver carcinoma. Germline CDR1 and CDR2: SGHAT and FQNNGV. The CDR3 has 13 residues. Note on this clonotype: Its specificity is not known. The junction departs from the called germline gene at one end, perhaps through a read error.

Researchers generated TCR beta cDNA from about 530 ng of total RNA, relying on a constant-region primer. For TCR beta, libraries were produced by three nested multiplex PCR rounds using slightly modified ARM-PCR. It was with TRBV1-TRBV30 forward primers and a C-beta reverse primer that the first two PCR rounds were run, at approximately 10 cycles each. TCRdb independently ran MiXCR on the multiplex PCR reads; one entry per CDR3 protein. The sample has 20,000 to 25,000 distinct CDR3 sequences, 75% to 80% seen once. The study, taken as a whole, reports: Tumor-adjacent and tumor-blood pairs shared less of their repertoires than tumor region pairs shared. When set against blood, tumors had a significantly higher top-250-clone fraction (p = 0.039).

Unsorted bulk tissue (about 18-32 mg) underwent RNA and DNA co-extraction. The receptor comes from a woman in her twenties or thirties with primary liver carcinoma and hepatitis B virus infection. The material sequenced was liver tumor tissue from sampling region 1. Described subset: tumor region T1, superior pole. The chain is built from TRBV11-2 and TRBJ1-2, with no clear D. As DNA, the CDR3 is TGTGACAGCACTCATGGGGAGGGTGGAGGCTACACCTTC. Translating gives CDSTHGEGGGYTF.